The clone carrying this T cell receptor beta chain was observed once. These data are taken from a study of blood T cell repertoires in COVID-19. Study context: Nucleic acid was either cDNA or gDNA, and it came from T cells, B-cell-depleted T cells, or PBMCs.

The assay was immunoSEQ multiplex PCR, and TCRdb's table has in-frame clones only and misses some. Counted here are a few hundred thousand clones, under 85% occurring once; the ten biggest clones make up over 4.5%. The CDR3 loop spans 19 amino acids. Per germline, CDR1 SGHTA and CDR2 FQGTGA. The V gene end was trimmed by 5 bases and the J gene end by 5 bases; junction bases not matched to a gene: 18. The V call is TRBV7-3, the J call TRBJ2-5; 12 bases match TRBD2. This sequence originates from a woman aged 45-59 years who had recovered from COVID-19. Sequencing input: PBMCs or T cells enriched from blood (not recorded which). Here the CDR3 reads CASSLGTSGQRTPWETQYF. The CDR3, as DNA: TGTGCCAGCAGCCTCGGGACTAGCGGGCAACGCACCCCGTGGGAGACCCAGTACTTC. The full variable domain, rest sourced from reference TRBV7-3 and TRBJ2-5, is GAGVSQTPSNKVTEKGKYVELRCDPISGHTALYWYRQSLGQGPEFLIYFQGTGAADDSGLPNDRFFAVRPEGSVSTLKIQRTERGDSAVYLCASSLGTSGQRTPWETQYFGPGTRLLVL.